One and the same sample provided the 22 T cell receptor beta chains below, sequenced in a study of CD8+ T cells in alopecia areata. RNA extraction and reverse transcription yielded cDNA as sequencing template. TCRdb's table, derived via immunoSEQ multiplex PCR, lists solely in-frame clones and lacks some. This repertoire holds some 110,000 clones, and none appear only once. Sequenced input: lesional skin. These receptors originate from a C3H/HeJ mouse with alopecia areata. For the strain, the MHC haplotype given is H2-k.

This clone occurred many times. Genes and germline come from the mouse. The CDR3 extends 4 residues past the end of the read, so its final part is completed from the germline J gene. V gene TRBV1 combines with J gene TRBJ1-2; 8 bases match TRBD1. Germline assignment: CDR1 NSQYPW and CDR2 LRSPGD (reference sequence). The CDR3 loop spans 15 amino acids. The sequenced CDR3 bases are TGCACCTGCAGTGCAGATCCACAGGGGGAGGGC. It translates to CTCSADPQGEG. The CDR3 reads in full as CTCSADPQGEGDYTF. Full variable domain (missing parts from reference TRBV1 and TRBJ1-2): VTLLEQNPRWRLVPRGQAVNLRCILKNSQYPWMSWYQQDLQKQLQWLFTLRSPGDKEVKSLPGADYLATRVTDTELRLQVANMSQGRTLYCTCSADPQGEGDYTFGSGTRLLVI.

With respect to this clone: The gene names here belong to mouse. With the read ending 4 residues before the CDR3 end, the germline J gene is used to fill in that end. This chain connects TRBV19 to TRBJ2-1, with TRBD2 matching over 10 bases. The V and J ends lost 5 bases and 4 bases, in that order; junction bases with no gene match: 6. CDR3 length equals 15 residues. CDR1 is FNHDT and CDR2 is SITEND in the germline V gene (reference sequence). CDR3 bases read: TGTGCCAGCAGGAACTGGGGGGGAGAGTATGCT. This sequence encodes CASRNWGGEYA. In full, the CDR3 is CASRNWGGEYAEQFF.

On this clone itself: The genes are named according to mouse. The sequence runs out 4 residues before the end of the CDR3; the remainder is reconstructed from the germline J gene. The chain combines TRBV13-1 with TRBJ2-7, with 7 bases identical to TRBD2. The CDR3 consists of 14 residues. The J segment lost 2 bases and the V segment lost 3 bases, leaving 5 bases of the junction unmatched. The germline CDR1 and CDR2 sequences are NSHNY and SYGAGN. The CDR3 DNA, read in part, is TGTGCCAGCAGTGGCGACTGGGACCCCTAT. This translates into CASSGDWDPY. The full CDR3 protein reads CASSGDWDPYEQYF.

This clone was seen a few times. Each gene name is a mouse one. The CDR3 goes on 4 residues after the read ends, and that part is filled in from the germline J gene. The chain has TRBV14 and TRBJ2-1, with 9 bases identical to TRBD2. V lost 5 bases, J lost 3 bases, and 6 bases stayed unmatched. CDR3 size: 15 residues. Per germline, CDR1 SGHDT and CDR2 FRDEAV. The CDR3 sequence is CASRPDWGTYAEQFF. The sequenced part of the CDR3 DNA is TGTGCCAGCAGACCCGACTGGGGGACCTATGCT.

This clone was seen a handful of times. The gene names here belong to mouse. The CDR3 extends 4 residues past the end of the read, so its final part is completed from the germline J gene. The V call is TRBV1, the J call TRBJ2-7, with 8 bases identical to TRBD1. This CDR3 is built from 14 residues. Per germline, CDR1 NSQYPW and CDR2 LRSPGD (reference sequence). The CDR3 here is CTCRSGGGFDEQYF. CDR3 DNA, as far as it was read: TGCACCTGCAGATCAGGGGGCGGGTTTGAT.

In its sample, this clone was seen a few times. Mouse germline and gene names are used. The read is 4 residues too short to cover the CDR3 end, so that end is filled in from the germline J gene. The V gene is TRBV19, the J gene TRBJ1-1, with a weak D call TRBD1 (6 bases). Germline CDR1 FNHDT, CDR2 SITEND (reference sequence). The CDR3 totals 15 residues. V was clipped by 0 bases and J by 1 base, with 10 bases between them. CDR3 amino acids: CASSIVAGENTEVFF. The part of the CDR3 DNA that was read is TGTGCCAGCAGTATAGTGGCAGGGGAAAACACA.

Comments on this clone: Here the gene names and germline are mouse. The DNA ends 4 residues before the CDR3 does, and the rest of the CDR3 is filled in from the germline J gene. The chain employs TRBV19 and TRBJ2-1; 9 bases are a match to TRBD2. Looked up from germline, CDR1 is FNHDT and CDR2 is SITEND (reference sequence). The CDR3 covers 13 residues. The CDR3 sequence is CASTWGGDTEQFF. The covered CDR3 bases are TGTGCCAGCACCTGGGGGGGTGACACT.

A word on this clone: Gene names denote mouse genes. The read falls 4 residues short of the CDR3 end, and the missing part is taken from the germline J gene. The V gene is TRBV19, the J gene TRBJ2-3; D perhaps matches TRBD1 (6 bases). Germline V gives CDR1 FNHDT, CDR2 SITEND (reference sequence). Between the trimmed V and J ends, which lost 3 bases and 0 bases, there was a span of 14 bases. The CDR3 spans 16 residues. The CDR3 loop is CASSSPTGSSAETLYF. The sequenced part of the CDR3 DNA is TGTGCCAGCAGTAGCCCTACAGGGTCTAGTGCAGAA.

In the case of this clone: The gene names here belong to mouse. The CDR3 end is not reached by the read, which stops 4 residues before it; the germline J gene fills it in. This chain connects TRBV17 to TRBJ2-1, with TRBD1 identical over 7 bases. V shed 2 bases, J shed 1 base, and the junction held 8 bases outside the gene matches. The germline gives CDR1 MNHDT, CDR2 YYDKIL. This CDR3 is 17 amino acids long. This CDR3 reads CASSRPRDRSNYAEQFF. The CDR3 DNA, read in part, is TGTGCTAGCAGTAGACCCCGGGACAGATCAAACTATGCT.

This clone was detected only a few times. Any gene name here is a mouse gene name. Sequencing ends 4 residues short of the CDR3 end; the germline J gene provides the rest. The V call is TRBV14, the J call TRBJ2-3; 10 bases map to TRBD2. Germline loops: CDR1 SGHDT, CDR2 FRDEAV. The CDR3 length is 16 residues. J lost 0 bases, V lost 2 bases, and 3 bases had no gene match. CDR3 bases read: TGTGCCAGCAGTTTTCTGGGGGGGCCTAGTGCAGAA. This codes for CASSFLGGPSAE. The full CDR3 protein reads CASSFLGGPSAETLYF.

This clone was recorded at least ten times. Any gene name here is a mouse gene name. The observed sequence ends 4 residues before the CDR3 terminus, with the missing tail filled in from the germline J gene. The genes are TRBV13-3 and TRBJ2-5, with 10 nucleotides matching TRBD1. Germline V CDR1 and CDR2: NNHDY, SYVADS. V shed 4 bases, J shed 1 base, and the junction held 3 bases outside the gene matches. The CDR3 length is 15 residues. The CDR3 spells CASSRDRGDQDTQYF. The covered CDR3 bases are TGTGCCAGCAGTCGGGACAGGGGAGACCAAGAC.

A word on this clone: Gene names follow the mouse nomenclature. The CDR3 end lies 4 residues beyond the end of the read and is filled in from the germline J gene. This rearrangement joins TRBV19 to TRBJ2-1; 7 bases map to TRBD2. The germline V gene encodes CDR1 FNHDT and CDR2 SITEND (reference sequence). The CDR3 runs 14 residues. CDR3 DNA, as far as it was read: TGTGCCAGCAGTATAGTGGGGGGAGGGACT. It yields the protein CASSIVGGGT. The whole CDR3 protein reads CASSIVGGGTEQFF.

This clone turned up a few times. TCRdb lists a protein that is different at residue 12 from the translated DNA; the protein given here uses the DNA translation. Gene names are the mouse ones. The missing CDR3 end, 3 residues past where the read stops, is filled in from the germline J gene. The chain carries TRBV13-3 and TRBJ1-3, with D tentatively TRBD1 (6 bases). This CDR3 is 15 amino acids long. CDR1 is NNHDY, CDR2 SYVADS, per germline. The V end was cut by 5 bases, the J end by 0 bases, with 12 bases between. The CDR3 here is CASSPGVPSGNTLYF. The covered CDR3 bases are TGTGCCAGCAGCCCAGGGGTCCCTTCTGGAAATACG.

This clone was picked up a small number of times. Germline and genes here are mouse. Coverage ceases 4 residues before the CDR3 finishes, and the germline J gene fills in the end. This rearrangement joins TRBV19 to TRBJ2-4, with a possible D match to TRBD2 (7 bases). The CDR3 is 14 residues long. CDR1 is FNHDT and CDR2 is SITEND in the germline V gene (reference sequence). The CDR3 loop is CASSIEGGENTLYF. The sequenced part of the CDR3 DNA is TGTGCCAGCAGTATCGAGGGGGGGGAAAAC.

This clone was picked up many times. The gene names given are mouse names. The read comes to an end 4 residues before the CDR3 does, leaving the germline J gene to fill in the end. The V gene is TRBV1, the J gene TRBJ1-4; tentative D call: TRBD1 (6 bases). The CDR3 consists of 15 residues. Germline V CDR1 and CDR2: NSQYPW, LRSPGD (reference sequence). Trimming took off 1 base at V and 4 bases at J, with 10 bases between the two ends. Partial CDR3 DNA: TGCACCTGCAGTGCAGTGGGACACATCAACGAA. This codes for CTCSAVGHINE. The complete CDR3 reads CTCSAVGHINERLFF.

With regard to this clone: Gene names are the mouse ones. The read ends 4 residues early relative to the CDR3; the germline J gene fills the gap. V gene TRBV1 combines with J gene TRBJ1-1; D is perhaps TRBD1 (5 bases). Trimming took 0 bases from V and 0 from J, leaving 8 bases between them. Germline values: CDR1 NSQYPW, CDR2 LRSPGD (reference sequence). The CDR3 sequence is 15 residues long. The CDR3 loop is CTCSAERTTNTEVFF. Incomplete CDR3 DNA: TGCACCTGCAGTGCAGAGCGGACAACAAACACA.

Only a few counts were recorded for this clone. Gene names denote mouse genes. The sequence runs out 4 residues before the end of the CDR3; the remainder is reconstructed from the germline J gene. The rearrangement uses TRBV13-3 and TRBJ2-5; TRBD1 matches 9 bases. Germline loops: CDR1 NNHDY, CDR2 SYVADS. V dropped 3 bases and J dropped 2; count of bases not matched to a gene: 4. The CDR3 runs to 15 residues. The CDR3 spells CASSGTGVRQDTQYF. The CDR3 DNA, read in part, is TGTGCCAGCAGTGGGACAGGGGTTCGCCAAGAC.

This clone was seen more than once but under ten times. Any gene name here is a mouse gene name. CDR3 sequence: CASSGLEWDTQYF. The DNA read from the CDR3 is TGTGCCAGCAGTGGACTGGAATGGGAC. The V call is TRBV13-3, the J call TRBJ2-5; weak D call: TRBD2 (6 bases). The read halts 4 residues ahead of the CDR3 end, with the missing end drawn from the germline J gene. Germline V gives CDR1 NNHDY, CDR2 SYVADS. This CDR3 has 13 amino acids.

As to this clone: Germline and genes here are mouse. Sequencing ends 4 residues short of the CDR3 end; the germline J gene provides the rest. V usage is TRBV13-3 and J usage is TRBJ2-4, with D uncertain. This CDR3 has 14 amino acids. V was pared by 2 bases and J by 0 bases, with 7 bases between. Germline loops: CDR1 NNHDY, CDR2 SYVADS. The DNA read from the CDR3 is TGTGCCAGCAGTGACACTGATAGTCAAAAC. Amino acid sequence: CASSDTDSQN. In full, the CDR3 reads CASSDTDSQNTLYF. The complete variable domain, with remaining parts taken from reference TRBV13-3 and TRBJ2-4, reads EAAVTQSPRSKVAVTGGKVTLSCHQTNNHDYMYWYRQDTGHGLRLIHYSYVADSTEKGDIPDGYKASRPSQENFSLILELASLSQTAVYFCASSDTDSQNTLYFGAGTRLSVL.

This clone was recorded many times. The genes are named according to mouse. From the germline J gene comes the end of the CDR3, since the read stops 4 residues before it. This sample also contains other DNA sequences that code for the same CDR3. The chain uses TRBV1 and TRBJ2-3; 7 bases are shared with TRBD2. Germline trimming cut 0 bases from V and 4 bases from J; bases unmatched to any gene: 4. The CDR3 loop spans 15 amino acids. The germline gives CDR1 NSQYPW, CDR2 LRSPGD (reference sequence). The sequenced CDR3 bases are TGCACCTGCAGTGCAGATTTGGGGGGAACAGAA. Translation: CTCSADLGGTE. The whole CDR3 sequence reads CTCSADLGGTETLYF.

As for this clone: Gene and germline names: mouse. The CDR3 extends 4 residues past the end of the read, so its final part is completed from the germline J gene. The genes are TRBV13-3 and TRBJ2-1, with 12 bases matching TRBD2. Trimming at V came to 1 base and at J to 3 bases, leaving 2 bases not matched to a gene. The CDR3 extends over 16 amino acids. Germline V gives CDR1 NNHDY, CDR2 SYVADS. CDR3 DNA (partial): TGTGCCAGCAGTGATCGGACTGGGGGGGGCTATGCT. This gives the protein CASSDRTGGGYA. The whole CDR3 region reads CASSDRTGGGYAEQFF.

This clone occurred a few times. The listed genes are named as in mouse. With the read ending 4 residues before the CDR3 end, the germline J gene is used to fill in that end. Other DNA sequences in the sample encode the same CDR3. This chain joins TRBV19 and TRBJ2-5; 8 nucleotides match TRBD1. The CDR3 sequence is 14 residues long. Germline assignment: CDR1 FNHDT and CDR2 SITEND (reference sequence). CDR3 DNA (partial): TGTGCCAGCAGTATAGCAGGGGGCGCAGAC. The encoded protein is CASSIAGGAD. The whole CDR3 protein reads CASSIAGGADTQYF.